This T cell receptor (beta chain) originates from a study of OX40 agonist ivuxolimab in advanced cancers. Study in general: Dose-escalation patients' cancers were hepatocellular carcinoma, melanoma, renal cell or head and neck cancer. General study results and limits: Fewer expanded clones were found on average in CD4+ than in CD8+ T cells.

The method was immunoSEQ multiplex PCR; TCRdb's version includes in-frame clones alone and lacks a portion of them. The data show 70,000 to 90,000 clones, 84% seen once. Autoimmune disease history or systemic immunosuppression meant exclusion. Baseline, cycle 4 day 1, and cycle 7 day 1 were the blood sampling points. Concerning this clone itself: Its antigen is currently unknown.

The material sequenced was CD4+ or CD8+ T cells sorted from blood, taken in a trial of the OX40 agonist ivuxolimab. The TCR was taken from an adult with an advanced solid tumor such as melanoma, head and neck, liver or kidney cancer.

The CDR3 DNA follows: TGTGCCAGCAGCTCCCCTTGGGAAGAGACCCAGTACTTC. Translating it yields CASSSPWEETQYF. The rearrangement joins TRBV11-2 to TRBJ2-5; D gene uncertain. V shed 4 bases and J shed 3 bases, with 9 bases lying between them. This CDR3 has 13 residues. Germline V gene lookup returns CDR1 SGHAT and CDR2 FQNNGV.